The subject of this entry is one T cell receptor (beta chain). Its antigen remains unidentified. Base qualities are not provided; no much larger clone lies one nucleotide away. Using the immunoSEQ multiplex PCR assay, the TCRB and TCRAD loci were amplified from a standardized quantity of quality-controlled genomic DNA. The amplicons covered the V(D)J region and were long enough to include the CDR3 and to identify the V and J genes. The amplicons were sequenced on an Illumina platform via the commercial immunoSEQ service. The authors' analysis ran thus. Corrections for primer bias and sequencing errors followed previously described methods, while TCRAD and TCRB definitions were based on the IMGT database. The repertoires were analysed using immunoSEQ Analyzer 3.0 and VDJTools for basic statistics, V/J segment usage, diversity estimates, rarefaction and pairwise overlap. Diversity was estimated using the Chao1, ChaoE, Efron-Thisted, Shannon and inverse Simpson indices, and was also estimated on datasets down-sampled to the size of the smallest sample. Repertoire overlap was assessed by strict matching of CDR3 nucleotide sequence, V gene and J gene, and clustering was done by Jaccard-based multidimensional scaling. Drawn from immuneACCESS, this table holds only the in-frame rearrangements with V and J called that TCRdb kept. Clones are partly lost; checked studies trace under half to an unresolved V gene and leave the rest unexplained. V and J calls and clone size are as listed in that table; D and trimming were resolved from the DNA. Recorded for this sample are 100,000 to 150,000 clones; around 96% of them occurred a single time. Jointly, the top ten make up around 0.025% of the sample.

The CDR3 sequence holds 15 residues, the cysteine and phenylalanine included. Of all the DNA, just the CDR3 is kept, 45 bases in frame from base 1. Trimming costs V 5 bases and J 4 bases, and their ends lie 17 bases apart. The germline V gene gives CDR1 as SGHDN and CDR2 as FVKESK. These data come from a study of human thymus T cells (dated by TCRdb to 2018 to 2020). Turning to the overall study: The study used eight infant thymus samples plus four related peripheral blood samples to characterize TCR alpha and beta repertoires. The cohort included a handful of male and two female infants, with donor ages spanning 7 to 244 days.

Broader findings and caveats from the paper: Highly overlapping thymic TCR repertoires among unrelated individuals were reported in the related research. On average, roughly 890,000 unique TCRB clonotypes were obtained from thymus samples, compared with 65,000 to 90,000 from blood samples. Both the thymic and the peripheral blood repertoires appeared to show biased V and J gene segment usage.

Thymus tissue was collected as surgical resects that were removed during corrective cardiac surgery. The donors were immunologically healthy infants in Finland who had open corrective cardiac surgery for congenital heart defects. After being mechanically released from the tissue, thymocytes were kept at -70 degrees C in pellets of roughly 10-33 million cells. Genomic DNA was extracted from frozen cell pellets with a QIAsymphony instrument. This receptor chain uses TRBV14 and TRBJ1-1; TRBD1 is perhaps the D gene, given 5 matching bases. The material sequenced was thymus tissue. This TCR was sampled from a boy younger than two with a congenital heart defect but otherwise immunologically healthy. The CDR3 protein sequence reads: CASSKFHGALTEAFF. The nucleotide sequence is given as TGTGCCAGCAGCAAGTTTCACGGGGCCCTCACTGAAGCTTTCTTT.